The present T cell receptor (beta chain) was sequenced within a study of glioma-infiltrating T cells. Study findings and constraints: Non-neoplastic patients had below-expected tissue-blood divergence, while all gliomas exceeded expectation. Tissue and blood shared very few CDR3 sequences.

This clonotype was detected ten times or more. Its target is unknown. This CDR3 comprises 16 residues. Per germline, CDR1 LGHNA and CDR2 YNFKEQ. V was clipped by 4 bases and J by 0 bases; unmatched bases: 8. TCR alpha and beta CDR3 regions were amplified from RNA using iRepertoire nested multiplex PCR. Tissue mRNA or PBMC total RNA, roughly 90-400 ng, went into one-step reverse transcription and amplification. TCRdb reprocessed the multiplex PCR reads with MiXCR, giving one entry per CDR3 protein. There are approximately 110,000 distinct CDR3 sequences in the sample; 20% to 25% occur only once, and around a third lies in the top ten.

The source of this sequence is a human donor with low-grade glioma or glioblastoma, undergoing nonglioma brain surgery, or in good health (not recorded which). Source material: glioma tissue, nonneoplastic brain tissue, or PBMCs (not recorded which). The chain has TRBV4-2 and TRBJ2-5; TRBD1 matches 7 bases. The CDR3 coding sequence is TGTGCCAGCAGCCCTCTCGAGGGGGCGAACCAAGAGACCCAGTACTTC. It yields the protein CASSPLEGANQETQYF.